This T cell receptor (beta chain) was found in a study of cytomegalovirus exposure and HLA in healthy donors. About the study: T cells numbering around 180 million yielded some 110 million unique TCR beta sequences in an earlier analysis.

Germline-derived CDR1 and CDR2 are SGHVS and FQNEAQ. CDR3 length: 17 residues. V was clipped by 2 bases and J by 3 bases; unmatched bases: 10. Primers for the PCR totalled 60 Vbeta and 13 Jbeta. TCRdb keeps only in-frame clones here, not all; method: immunoSEQ multiplex PCR. The table shows 75,000 to 90,000 clones, with less than 80% occurring only once. The TCR was taken from a human donor in good health. The sample was PBMCs. V gene TRBV7-8 combines with J gene TRBJ1-5; 7 positions match TRBD1. CDR3 sequence reads: CASSLSLQGEYNQPQHF. The DNA for the CDR3 is TGTGCCAGCAGCTTATCCCTCCAGGGGGAATACAATCAGCCCCAGCATTTT.